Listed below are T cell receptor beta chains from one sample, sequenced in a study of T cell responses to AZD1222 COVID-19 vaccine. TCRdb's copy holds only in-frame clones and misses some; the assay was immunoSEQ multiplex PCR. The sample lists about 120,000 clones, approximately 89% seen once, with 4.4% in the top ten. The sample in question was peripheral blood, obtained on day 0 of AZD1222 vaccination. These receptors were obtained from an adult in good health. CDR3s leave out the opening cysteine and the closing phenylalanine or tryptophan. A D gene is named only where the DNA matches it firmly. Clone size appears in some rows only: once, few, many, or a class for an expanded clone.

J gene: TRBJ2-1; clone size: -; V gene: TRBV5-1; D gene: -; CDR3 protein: ASSLGQEFNEQF
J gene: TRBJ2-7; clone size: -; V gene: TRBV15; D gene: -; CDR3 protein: ATSRVHNTLNVH
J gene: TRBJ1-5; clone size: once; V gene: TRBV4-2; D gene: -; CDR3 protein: ASSQDWPNQPQH
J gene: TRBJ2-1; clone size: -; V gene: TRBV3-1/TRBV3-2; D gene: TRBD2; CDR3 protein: ASSQDRLAGDNEQF
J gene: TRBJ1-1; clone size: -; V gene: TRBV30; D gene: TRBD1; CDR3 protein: AWSIQGTVEAF
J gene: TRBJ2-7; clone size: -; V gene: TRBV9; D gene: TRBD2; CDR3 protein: ASSVSTSGYEQY
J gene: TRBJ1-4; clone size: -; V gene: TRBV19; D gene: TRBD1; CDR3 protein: ASSPGQVTNEKLF
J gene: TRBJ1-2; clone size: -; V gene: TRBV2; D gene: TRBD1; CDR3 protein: ASSNDRESGYT
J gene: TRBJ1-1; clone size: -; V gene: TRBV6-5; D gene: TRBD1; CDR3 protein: ASSRQGRTEAF
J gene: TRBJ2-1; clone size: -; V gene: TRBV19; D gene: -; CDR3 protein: ASSIPGGPSQKVQF
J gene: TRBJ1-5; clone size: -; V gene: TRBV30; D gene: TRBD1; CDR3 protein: AWRDRGINQPQH
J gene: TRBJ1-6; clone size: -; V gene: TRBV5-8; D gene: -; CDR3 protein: ASSLGTAYSPLH
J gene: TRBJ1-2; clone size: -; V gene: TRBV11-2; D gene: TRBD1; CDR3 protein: ASRMGQAMGYGYT
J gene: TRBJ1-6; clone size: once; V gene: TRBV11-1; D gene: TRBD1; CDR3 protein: ASSLRTGGNSPLH
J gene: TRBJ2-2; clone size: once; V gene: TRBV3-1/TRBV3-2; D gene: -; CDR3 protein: ASSPEQGYTGELF
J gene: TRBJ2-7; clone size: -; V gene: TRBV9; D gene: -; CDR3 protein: ASSDGGYHEQY